This T cell receptor beta chain was sequenced for a study of T cells in Graves' hyperthyroidism and ophthalmopathy. Study-wide findings and caveats: Progression to ophthalmopathy was predicted a median of roughly seven months early.

Uncontrolled infection, other autoimmune disease, pregnancy and lactation each barred patients from inclusion. TCR beta CDR3 regions were amplified from RNA transcripts. The TCR CDR3 first-round RT-PCR relied on the HTBI primer set. TCRdb fed the multiplex PCR reads into MiXCR, producing one record per CDR3 protein. The repertoire consists of about 320,000 distinct CDR3 sequences, with 16% occurring once and the leading ten covering approximately 35%. Germline V gene data show CDR1 as LNHNV and CDR2 as YYDKDF (reference sequence). Trimming took off 8 bases at V and 0 bases at J, with 13 bases between the two ends. The CDR3 runs to 14 residues. This clonotype appeared a few times. Antigen specificity is unknown.

Sequenced input: blood. This clonotype originated in a man aged 25 to 45 with Graves' hyperthyroidism. The chain joins TRBV15 to TRBJ1-1; no definite D call. The CDR3 DNA sequence: TGTGCCACCTCGGCCCGGGCCATGAACACTGAAGCTTTCTTT. Encoded protein: CATSARAMNTEAFF. The full variable domain, with the rest looked up from reference TRBV15 and TRBJ1-1, is DAMVIQNPRYQVTQFGKPVTLSCSQTLNHNVMYWYQQKSSQAPKLLFHYYDKDFNNEADTPDNFQSRRPNTSFCFLDIRSPGLGDTAMYLCATSARAMNTEAFFGQGTRLTVV.